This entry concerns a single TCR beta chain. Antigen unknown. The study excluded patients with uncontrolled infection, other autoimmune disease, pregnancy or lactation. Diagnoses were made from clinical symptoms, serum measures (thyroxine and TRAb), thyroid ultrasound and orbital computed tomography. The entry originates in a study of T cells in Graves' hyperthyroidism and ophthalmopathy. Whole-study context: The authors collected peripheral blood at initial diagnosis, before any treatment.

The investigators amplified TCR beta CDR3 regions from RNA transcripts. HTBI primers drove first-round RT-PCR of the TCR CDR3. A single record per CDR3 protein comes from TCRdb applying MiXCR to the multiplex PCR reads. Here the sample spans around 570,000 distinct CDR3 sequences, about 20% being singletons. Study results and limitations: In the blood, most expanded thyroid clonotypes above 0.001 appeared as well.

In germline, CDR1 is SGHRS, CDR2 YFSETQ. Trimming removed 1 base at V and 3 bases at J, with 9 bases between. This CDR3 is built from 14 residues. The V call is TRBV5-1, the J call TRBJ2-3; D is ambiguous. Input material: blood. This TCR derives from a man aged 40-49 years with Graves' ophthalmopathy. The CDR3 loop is CASSLLDLTDTQYF. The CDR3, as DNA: TGCGCCAGCAGCTTGTTAGACCTTACAGATACGCAGTATTTT.